Listed below are T cell receptor beta chains from one sample, sequenced in a study of radiotherapy plus CTLA-4 blockade in lung cancer. Method: immunoSEQ multiplex PCR; TCRdb's copy keeps in-frame clones and lacks some. The profile shows roughly 100,000 clones, 82% of them singletons. The source material was peripheral blood, sampled from a patient treated with radiotherapy plus ipilimumab. The receptors were sampled from a human donor with non-small cell lung cancer who had a partial response to radiotherapy plus ipilimumab. Both conserved end residues are part of each CDR3. A D gene is named only where the DNA matches it firmly. The size entry is marked missing in some rows and otherwise reads once, few, many or a size class.

D	V	length	size	J	CDR3	DNA
.	TRBV6-5	13	few	TRBJ1-2	CASSYGPNYGYTF	TGTGCCAGCAGTTACGGCCCAAACTATGGCTACACCTTC
.	TRBV28	12	.	TRBJ2-7	CASTSRSYEQYF	TGTGCCAGCACGAGCAGGTCCTACGAGCAGTACTTC
TRBD1	TRBV28	14	.	TRBJ1-2	CASSSLDRLYGYTF	TGTGCCAGCAGTTCTCTGGACAGGCTCTATGGCTACACCTTC
TRBD1	TRBV30	14	.	TRBJ1-1	CAWSDPGQGTEAFF	TGTGCCTGGAGCGACCCGGGACAGGGTACTGAAGCTTTCTTT
TRBD2	TRBV7-2	16	.	TRBJ2-2	CASSFPGTSGVGELFF	TGTGCCAGCAGCTTTCCCGGGACTAGCGGGGTCGGGGAGCTGTTTTTT
TRBD2	TRBV2	17	.	TRBJ2-5	CASSGTSGKVMGETQYF	TGTGCCAGCAGCGGGACTAGCGGGAAAGTTATGGGGGAGACCCAGTACTTC
TRBD2	TRBV5-4	16	once	TRBJ2-3	CASSPTGSGITDTQYF	TGTGCCAGCAGCCCCACGGGTAGCGGGATCACAGATACGCAGTATTTT
.	TRBV7-8	15	.	TRBJ2-3	CASSLVQASTDTQYF	TGTGCCAGCAGCTTAGTCCAGGCAAGCACAGATACGCAGTATTTT
TRBD1	TRBV29-1	14	.	TRBJ2-1	CSVDVTGRLNEQFF	TGCAGCGTTGACGTGACAGGGCGGCTCAATGAGCAGTTCTTC
.	TRBV6-5	15	.	TRBJ2-3	CASLTLRGGMGTQYF	TGTGCCAGTCTAACCCTCAGGGGCGGAATGGGTACGCAGTATTTT
.	TRBV7-2	14	.	TRBJ2-7	CASSSDRFSYEQYF	TGTGCCAGCAGCTCCGACAGGTTTTCCTACGAGCAGTACTTC
.	TRBV29-1	14	.	TRBJ2-3	CSVVRGIRPDTQYF	TGCAGCGTTGTAAGGGGTATACGCCCAGATACGCAGTATTTT
.	TRBV28	14	.	TRBJ1-5	CASSSGVSNQPQHF	TGTGCCAGCAGCTCAGGGGTGAGTAATCAGCCCCAGCATTTT
TRBD1	TRBV9	15	.	TRBJ1-5	CASSAGQGANQPQHF	TGTGCCAGCAGCGCCGGACAGGGGGCTAATCAGCCCCAGCATTTT
TRBD2	TRBV11-2	15	few	TRBJ2-1	CASSRGLDLPNEQFF	TGTGCCAGCAGCAGGGGACTAGATCTTCCAAATGAGCAGTTCTTC
TRBD2	TRBV27	17	.	TRBJ2-1	CASSLGVPAGGYNEQFF	TGTGCCAGCAGTTTAGGGGTGCCAGCGGGAGGATACAATGAGCAGTTCTTC
.	TRBV11-2	14	.	TRBJ1-2	CASSLASGGPGYTF	TGTGCCAGCAGCTTAGCTTCTGGAGGGCCAGGCTACACCTTC
.	TRBV5-6	14	.	TRBJ2-7	CASSLAFGSYEQYF	TGTGCCAGCAGCTTGGCTTTCGGGAGTTACGAGCAGTACTTC
.	TRBV25-1	15	.	TRBJ2-1	CASRLSGSSYNEQFF	TGTGCCAGCCGGCTGTCCGGGAGCTCCTACAATGAGCAGTTCTTC
TRBD1	TRBV6-5	14	.	TRBJ2-3	CASSYSGTGVTQYF	TGTGCCAGCAGTTACTCTGGGACAGGGGTTACGCAGTATTTT
TRBD1	TRBV4-2	15	.	TRBJ2-7	CASSVGQGLSYEQYF	TGTGCCAGCAGCGTAGGACAGGGCCTATCCTACGAGCAGTACTTC
TRBD2	TRBV7-2	17	.	TRBJ2-3	CASSPGTSGYAGDTQYF	TGTGCCAGCAGCCCCGGGACTAGCGGTTACGCAGGTGATACGCAGTATTTT
TRBD2	TRBV18	17	once	TRBJ2-7	CASSPQSSGSASYEQYF	TGTGCCAGCTCACCACAGTCTAGCGGGAGTGCGTCCTACGAGCAGTACTTC
.	TRBV5-1	15	.	TRBJ2-2	CASSLAGQNTGELFF	TGCGCCAGCAGCTTAGCAGGGCAGAACACCGGGGAGCTGTTTTTT
TRBD1	TRBV28	13	few	TRBJ1-5	CVAGGEGNQPQHF	TGTGTCGCAGGGGGCGAAGGCAATCAGCCCCAGCATTTT
TRBD1	TRBV9	14	.	TRBJ2-1	CASSSRDRDNEQFF	TGTGCCAGCAGCTCTAGGGACAGAGACAATGAGCAGTTCTTC
TRBD1	TRBV11-2	15	.	TRBJ1-5	CASSLVGQTNQPQHF	TGTGCCAGCAGCTTAGTGGGACAGACGAATCAGCCCCAGCATTTT
.	TRBV7-8	15	once	TRBJ1-4	CASSLIGGRVEKLFF	TGTGCCAGCAGCTTAATCGGGGGGCGAGTAGAAAAACTGTTTTTT
.	TRBV19	14	.	TRBJ2-5	CASSPQGQGETQYF	TGTGCCAGTAGTCCTCAGGGGCAGGGGGAGACCCAGTACTTC
.	TRBV5-4	14	few	TRBJ2-3	CASSLSRNEDTQYF	TGTGCCAGCAGCTTGTCTAGGAATGAGGATACGCAGTATTTT
TRBD1	TRBV2	15	few	TRBJ1-2	CASSANTVRTGGYTF	TGTGCCAGCAGTGCAAATACAGTAAGGACAGGCGGCTACACCTTC
TRBD2	TRBV7-2	15	.	TRBJ2-1	CASSPTSGRGGEQFF	TGTGCCAGCAGCCCTACTAGCGGGAGAGGGGGTGAGCAGTTCTTC
TRBD1	TRBV2	16	.	TRBJ2-7	CASSHIRGQGAGEQYF	TGTGCCAGCAGCCACATCCGCGGACAGGGGGCGGGCGAGCAGTACTTC
TRBD2	TRBV7-9	14	.	TRBJ2-2	CASSRLAGVGELFF	TGTGCCAGCAGCCGACTAGCGGGGGTCGGGGAGCTGTTTTTT
TRBD2	TRBV11-3	18	once	TRBJ2-2	CASSLEFGTSGRSGELFF	TGTGCCAGCAGCTTAGAATTCGGGACTAGCGGGAGGTCCGGGGAGCTGTTTTTT
TRBD1	TRBV5-1	15	.	TRBJ2-5	CASSSGQGGEETQYF	TGCGCCAGCAGCTCTGGACAGGGGGGGGAAGAGACCCAGTACTTC
.	TRBV5-1	14	.	TRBJ2-3	CASTSGEGTDTQYF	TGCGCCAGCACTAGTGGGGAGGGCACAGATACGCAGTATTTT
TRBD1	TRBV5-1	15	few	TRBJ1-4	CASSPGDRGNEKLFF	TGCGCCAGCAGCCCAGGGGACAGGGGAAACGAAAAACTGTTTTTT
TRBD1	TRBV7-3	13	.	TRBJ2-7	CASSLLGGSEQYF	TGTGCCAGCAGCTTATTAGGGGGCTCGGAGCAGTACTTC
TRBD2	TRBV7-3	17	.	TRBJ2-3	CASSSRSSGPSTDTQYF	TGTGCCAGCAGCTCCCGATCTAGCGGTCCTAGCACAGATACGCAGTATTTT
TRBD1	TRBV19	18	.	TRBJ1-4	CASSTSGDRGLNNEKLFF	TGTGCCAGTAGTACCTCGGGGGACAGGGGGCTTAATAATGAAAAACTGTTTTTT
.	TRBV7-9	12	.	TRBJ1-1	CASSFEGASAFF	TGTGCCAGCAGCTTTGAAGGGGCATCGGCTTTCTTT
TRBD1	TRBV30	15	.	TRBJ1-4	CAWSLRTGPNEKLFF	TGTGCCTGGAGTCTTCGGACAGGGCCTAATGAAAAACTGTTTTTT
.	TRBV10-3	12	.	TRBJ2-5	CAIGLPQETQYF	TGTGCCATAGGACTGCCCCAAGAGACCCAGTACTTC
TRBD2	TRBV7-6	16	.	TRBJ2-5	CASSLASAGEGETQYF	TGTGCCAGCAGCTTAGCATCGGCGGGAGAGGGGGAGACCCAGTACTTC
.	TRBV7-8	17	.	TRBJ2-2	CASSPRREGASTGELFF	TGTGCCAGCAGCCCACGCCGGGAGGGGGCGAGCACCGGGGAGCTGTTTTTT
.	TRBV6-5	15	.	TRBJ2-2	CASTTGGGGTGELFF	TGTGCCAGCACCACGGGGGGCGGGGGCACCGGGGAGCTGTTTTTT
.	TRBV15	15	.	TRBJ2-3	CATREGFSVTDTQYF	TGTGCCACCCGGGAAGGGTTTAGCGTCACAGATACGCAGTATTTT
.	TRBV29-1	14	.	TRBJ2-1	CSVAMGLSTDEQFF	TGCAGCGTTGCTATGGGACTTTCCACCGATGAGCAGTTCTTC
.	TRBV7-9	14	once	TRBJ2-1	CASSLDGTDNEQFF	TGTGCCAGCAGCTTAGACGGGACTGACAATGAGCAGTTCTTC
TRBD1	TRBV27	15	.	TRBJ1-3	CASSSTGGSGNTIYF	TGTGCCAGCAGTTCGACAGGGGGCTCTGGAAACACCATATATTTT
.	TRBV7-2	14	.	TRBJ2-5	CASSLEVAQETQYF	TGTGCCAGCAGCTTAGAAGTGGCCCAAGAGACCCAGTACTTC
.	TRBV18	15	.	TRBJ1-5	CASSPQGNGNQPQHF	TGTGCCAGCTCACCACAGGGGAATGGCAATCAGCCCCAGCATTTT
.	TRBV28	14	.	TRBJ1-5	CASSLVSGNQPQHF	TGTGCCAGCAGTCTCGTTAGTGGCAATCAGCCCCAGCATTTT
.	TRBV9	14	.	TRBJ1-1	CASSAGLLNTEAFF	TGTGCCAGCAGCGCGGGACTCCTGAACACTGAAGCTTTCTTT
.	TRBV27	15	.	TRBJ2-3	CASRNGQLITDTQYF	TGTGCCAGCAGAAACGGACAGCTGATCACAGATACGCAGTATTTT
TRBD2	TRBV5-6	14	.	TRBJ2-5	CASSSGLAGETQYF	TGTGCCAGCAGCAGTGGACTAGCGGGGGAGACCCAGTACTTC
TRBD1	TRBV28	14	few	TRBJ1-1	CASSLGQLNTEAFF	TGTGCCAGCAGTCTGGGACAGCTAAACACTGAAGCTTTCTTT
TRBD1	TRBV7-2	15	.	TRBJ1-5	CASSSTGGPNQPQHF	TGTGCCAGCAGCTCGACAGGGGGCCCGAATCAGCCCCAGCATTTT